This TCR beta chain was sequenced during a study of Ad26.COV2.S vaccination and SARS-CoV-2 variants. General study results and limits: Vaccinees reportedly had broad spike-specific CD8+ and CD4+ T cell responses. Those who received vaccine or placebo ended up with similar non-spike TCR breadth. The analyses of TCR breadth and depth may have understated the size of total T cell responses. Vaccinated individuals (as opposed to placebo recipients) had higher spike-specific TCR breadth.

Concerning this clone itself: The antigen remains undetermined.

Trimming shortened V by 6 bases and J by 8 bases, and 19 bases separated the two germline ends. Germline CDR1 MNHEY, CDR2 SVGAGI. CDR3 length equals 15 residues. Sequenced by immunoSEQ multiplex PCR; TCRdb stores in-frame clones only, minus some. The table includes about 180,000 clones, approximately 88% detected once. Sequenced material: peripheral blood, taken after recovery from COVID-19. This chain connects TRBV6-5 to TRBJ1-4; the D gene is possibly TRBD1 (5 bases). This receptor was obtained from a human donor who had recovered from COVID-19. The CDR3 loop reads CASRDGDGKGEKLFF. CDR3 nucleotides: TGTGCCAGCAGGGACGGGGACGGAAAGGGGGAAAAACTGTTTTTT.